This passage covers 4 T cell receptor beta chains from one sample sequenced in a study of cytomegalovirus exposure and HLA in healthy donors. The primer mix had 60 Vbeta and 13 Jbeta primers. Sequencing used immunoSEQ multiplex PCR; TCRdb keeps in-frame clones, though not all of them. This repertoire shows 150,000 or so clones, 80% to 90% found once; its top ten account for 1.9%. Sequenced input: PBMCs. Receptor source: a man aged 18 to 30 in good health and CMV-seronegative.

CDR3 coding DNA: TGTGCCAGCAGCAACAGGACTAGCCTAACCCCAGATACGCAGTATTTT. It codes for CASSNRTSLTPDTQYF. The chain carries TRBV21-1 and TRBJ2-3; the table assigns TRBD2, which was not confirmed against the DNA. TRBV21-1 is a pseudogene segment. The CDR3 consists of 16 residues.

The rearrangement joins TRBV2 to TRBJ1-5; D is perhaps TRBD1 (6 bases). Deletions cut 6 bases from V and 7 bases from J, with 10 bases between. Germline CDR1 is SNHLY and CDR2 is FYNNEI. The CDR3 has 12 amino acids. CDR3 DNA sequence: TGTGCCAGCAGCCTACAGGGCCAGCCCCAGCATTTT. Translated: CASSLQGQPQHF.

V usage is TRBV10-3 and J usage is TRBJ2-7, with 8 nucleotides matching TRBD2. Losses at the gene ends were 5 bases for V and 3 bases for J; bases not matched to a gene: 15. From germline, CDR1 is ENHRY and CDR2 SYGVKD. This CDR3 contains 17 residues. CDR3 nucleotide sequence: TGTGCCATCAGTCGGCCCCTTCGGGGTAGCGGGAACTACGAGCAGTACTTC. Encoded protein: CAISRPLRGSGNYEQYF.

The chain links TRBV4-3 to TRBJ2-3; TRBD2 matches at 8 bases. The trim removed 3 bases at V and 2 bases at J, leaving 10 bases unmatched. This CDR3 contains 17 residues. Germline loops: CDR1 LGHNA, CDR2 YSLEER. The CDR3 spells CASSHPGVAGFTDTQYF. CDR3 DNA: TGCGCCAGCAGCCACCCGGGAGTAGCGGGGTTCACAGATACGCAGTATTTT.